A single sample is the source of the 6 T cell receptor beta chains below, sequenced in a study of T-cell reconstitution after alpha-beta-depleted transplantation in children. As it was prepared, the TCRbeta library received unique molecular identifiers. TCRdb redid the calling of the PCR reads with MiXCR, one entry per CDR3 protein. This sample has hundreds of thousands of distinct CDR3 sequences; roughly 13% occur once, and the top ten carry about 2%. The specimen was PBMCs, mostly from graft donor cells, collected 360 days after TCRalphabeta/CD19-depleted stem cell transplant. Receptors were obtained from a male patient aged 5 to 17 who had a stem cell transplant for acute myeloid leukemia, so the T cells may come from the graft donor.

V usage is TRBV20-1 and J usage is TRBJ2-7, with D perhaps assigned TRBD1 or TRBD2 (5 bases each). Per germline, CDR1 DFQATT and CDR2 SNEGSKA (reference sequence). The germline V and J ends were trimmed by 3 bases and 1 base, with 13 bases remaining between them. The CDR3 length is 14 residues. CDR3 bases: TGCAGTGCTAGCTTCCGGGACCTTTCCTACGAGCAGTACTTC. Translated: CSASFRDLSYEQYF.

The J gene is TRBJ2-5, the V gene TRBV11-2; D tentatively fits TRBD1 or TRBD2 (5 bases each). V was pared by 6 bases and J by 7 bases, with 18 bases between. Germline values: CDR1 SGHAT, CDR2 FQNNGV. The CDR3 is made up of 14 amino acids. CDR3 amino acids: CASSFGALFGTQYF. The CDR3, as DNA: TGTGCCAGCAGTTTCGGGGCCCTTTTTGGGACCCAGTACTTC.

This rearrangement joins TRBV5-1 to TRBJ1-1, with no clear D. Trimming took 4 bases from V and 1 from J, leaving 14 bases between them. The germline V gene has CDR1 SGHRS and CDR2 YFSETQ. This CDR3 contains 15 residues. The CDR3 bases are TGCGCCAGCAGCCTGGCGGGGATGTCGAACACTGAAGCTTTCTTT. This sequence encodes CASSLAGMSNTEAFF.

This rearrangement joins TRBV4-3 to TRBJ2-7; D is possibly TRBD2 (5 bases). V gave up 4 bases and J gave up 7 bases, with 14 bases separating them. Germline CDR1 LGHNA, CDR2 YSLEER. This CDR3 comprises 13 residues. DNA for the CDR3: TGCGCCAGCAGCCTCGGACCCCGAGGGGAGCAGTACTTC. Translated, it gives CASSLGPRGEQYF.

V gene TRBV18 combines with J gene TRBJ2-1; possibly TRBD2 for D (6 bases). CDR1 is KGHSH and CDR2 is LQKENI in the germline V gene. V was trimmed by 1 base and J by 1 base, leaving 14 bases between them. The CDR3 length is 17 residues. Here the CDR3 reads CASSPRPSAESYNEQFF. The CDR3 coding sequence is TGTGCCAGCTCACCACGGCCTAGCGCTGAATCCTACAATGAGCAGTTCTTC.

In this sample, this clonotype turned up many times. The rearrangement uses TRBV15 and TRBJ2-5; weak D call: TRBD1 (5 bases). The V and J ends lost 0 bases and 3 bases respectively, with 8 bases between them. CDR3 size: 14 residues. Germline CDR1 reads LNHNV; CDR2 reads YYDKDF (reference sequence). The CDR3 region has the DNA TGTGCCACCAGCAGAGATATAGGGGAAGAGACCCAGTACTTC. Its translation is CATSRDIGEETQYF.